A selection of T cell receptor beta chains follows, all from one sample in a study of T cell repertoires in cytomegalovirus infection. Antigens of these TCRs are unknown. From the reads, TCRdb called clonotypes with MiXCR, one entry per CDR3 protein. This sample has over 45,000 distinct CDR3 sequences; roughly 20% occur once, and the top ten carry less than 30%. Here the sequenced sample was CD8+ T cells from cultured PBMCs, taken from culture after CMV antigen stimulation. The receptors originated from a human donor in good health (CMV status not recorded). Some clones in this sample may be carry-over from other donors' samples. The CDR3 runs from the conserved cysteine through the conserved F or W. Each record gives: clone size, D gene, J gene, V gene, CDR3 protein, CDR3 DNA. D genes are given only for firm matches. Only some rows state a clone size, as once, few, many or a class for expanded clones.

few	NA	TRBJ2-7	TRBV7-2	CASSSQGNYEQYF	TGTGCCAGCAGCTCTCAGGGAAACTACGAGCAGTACTTC
few	NA	TRBJ1-2	TRBV6-2/TRBV6-3	CAISTGQSYGYTF	TGTGCCATCTCCACGGGGCAGAGCTATGGCTACACCTTC
NA	NA	TRBJ2-1	TRBV7-2	CASFKGLEQFF	TGTGCCAGCTTTAAGGGCCTGGAGCAGTTCTTC
NA	NA	TRBJ1-3	TRBV7-4	CASSTAGSGNTIYF	TGTGCCAGCAGCACGGCTGGGTCTGGAAACACCATATATTTT
few	NA	TRBJ2-7	TRBV7-2	CASSLGGPREQYF	TGTGCCAGCAGCTTAGGAGGTCCTCGTGAGCAGTACTTC
NA	NA	TRBJ2-7	TRBV6-8	CASSGGSHEQYF	TGTGCCAGCAGTGGGGGGTCCCACGAGCAGTACTTC
NA	NA	TRBJ2-7	TRBV7-2	CASSFQQLDYEQYF	TGTGCCAGCAGCTTTCAACAACTCGACTACGAGCAGTACTTC
few	TRBD2	TRBJ2-5	TRBV7-2	CASSLEALAGVNETQYF	TGTGCCAGCAGCTTAGAAGCCCTAGCGGGAGTAAATGAGACCCAGTACTTC
NA	TRBD1	TRBJ2-7	TRBV29-1	CSVEGQGTYEQYF	TGCAGCGTTGAAGGACAGGGCACCTACGAGCAGTACTTC
NA	TRBD1	TRBJ2-7	TRBV7-9	CASSSTGGSYEQYF	TGTGCCAGCAGCTCTACAGGGGGCTCCTACGAGCAGTACTTC
NA	NA	TRBJ2-3	TRBV7-2	CASSLEVRYTDTQYF	TGTGCCAGCAGCTTAGAAGTTAGGTATACAGATACGCAGTATTTT
NA	NA	TRBJ2-5	TRBV7-2	CASSLDPSPETQYF	TGTGCCAGCAGCTTAGATCCAAGCCCAGAGACCCAGTACTTC
NA	NA	TRBJ2-5	TRBV7-2	CASSLVRSGREETQYF	TGTGCCAGCAGCTTAGTCAGGAGCGGAAGGGAGGAGACCCAGTACTTC
NA	NA	TRBJ2-1	TRBV6-6	CASSPTHNEQFF	TGTGCCAGCAGCCCGACCCACAATGAGCAGTTCTTC
NA	TRBD2	TRBJ2-4	TRBV11-2	CASSTHSGGETKNIQYF	TGTGCCAGCAGCACCCATAGCGGGGGGGAGACCAAAAACATTCAGTACTTC
NA	NA	TRBJ1-3	TRBV7-2	CASSLARTGNTIYF	TGTGCCAGCAGCTTAGCGAGGACTGGAAACACCATATATTTT
NA	NA	TRBJ2-6	TRBV25-1	CASSDPTGANVLTF	TGTGCCAGCAGTGATCCCACCGGGGCCAACGTCCTGACTTTC
NA	TRBD2	TRBJ2-1	TRBV7-3	CASSSSLAGGKNEQFF	TGTGCCAGCAGCTCGTCCCTAGCGGGAGGGAAAAATGAGCAGTTCTTC
NA	TRBD2	TRBJ2-1	TRBV4-3	CASSQEVSGGLYNEQFF	TGCGCCAGCAGCCAAGAAGTTAGCGGGGGGCTCTACAATGAGCAGTTCTTC
NA	TRBD1	TRBJ2-7	TRBV7-9	CASTFKSGTGAYEQYF	TGTGCCAGCACCTTTAAATCCGGGACAGGGGCCTACGAGCAGTACTTC
NA	NA	TRBJ1-4	TRBV7-6	CASSSGPDGRGEKLFF	TGTGCCAGCAGCTCCGGACCGGACGGTCGTGGTGAAAAACTGTTTTTT
NA	TRBD2	TRBJ2-1	TRBV30	CAWSAPSHGLADQFF	TGTGCCTGGAGTGCCCCAAGCCACGGACTAGCGGATCAGTTCTTC
NA	NA	TRBJ2-7	TRBV6-6	CASSSGPLLTRFYF	TGTGCCAGCAGTTCTGGACCGCTCCTAACTCGTTTTTACTTC
NA	TRBD1	TRBJ2-7	TRBV9	CASSGNQGAQYF	TGTGCCAGCAGCGGAAACCAGGGGGCGCAGTACTTC
NA	NA	TRBJ1-2	TRBV29-1	CSVEWTSNYGYTF	TGCAGCGTTGAATGGACCTCTAACTATGGCTACACCTTC
NA	NA	TRBJ2-7	TRBV7-8	CASSFRNTFYEQYF	TGTGCCAGCAGCTTTCGGAACACCTTCTACGAGCAGTACTTC
NA	TRBD1	TRBJ1-5	TRBV20-1	CSARGDRGGDQPQHF	TGCAGTGCTAGAGGGGACAGGGGTGGTGATCAGCCCCAGCATTTT
NA	TRBD1	TRBJ2-7	TRBV7-2	CASSFRLYGTEKYEQYF	TGTGCCAGCAGCTTCAGGTTGTACGGGACAGAGAAATACGAGCAGTACTTC
NA	TRBD1	TRBJ1-5	TRBV28	CASSTYRGYRPQHF	TGTGCCAGCAGTACTTACAGGGGATACCGGCCCCAGCATTTT
NA	TRBD1	TRBJ2-2	TRBV6-2/TRBV6-3	CASSYVVSIGTENTGELFF	TGTGCCAGCAGTTACGTTGTGTCCATTGGGACAGAAAACACCGGGGAGCTGTTTTTT
few	TRBD1	TRBJ2-2	TRBV5-1	CASSLGRGPSGELFF	TGCGCCAGCAGCTTGGGCAGGGGGCCCTCCGGGGAGCTGTTTTTT
few	NA	TRBJ2-3	TRBV7-2	CASSLEGFTDTQYF	TGTGCCAGCAGCTTAGAGGGGTTCACAGATACGCAGTATTTT
few	NA	TRBJ2-1	TRBV6-1	CASMRRQISYNEQFF	TGTGCCAGCATGCGGAGACAGATCTCCTACAATGAGCAGTTCTTC
few	NA	TRBJ1-5	TRBV7-2	CASSLGTPASNQPQHF	TGTGCCAGCAGCTTAGGAACACCAGCTAGCAATCAGCCCCAGCATTTT
few	NA	TRBJ1-5	TRBV6-6	CASTQSGYSNQPQHF	TGTGCCAGCACCCAATCGGGGTATAGCAATCAGCCCCAGCATTTT
few	NA	TRBJ1-3	TRBV12-3/TRBV12-4	CASSTGNTIYF	TGTGCCAGCAGTACCGGAAACACCATATATTTT
NA	NA	TRBJ2-7	TRBV4-3	CASSQEAVRGLYEQYF	TGCGCCAGCAGCCAAGAGGCAGTCCGGGGCCTCTACGAGCAGTACTTC
NA	NA	TRBJ2-7	TRBV2	CASYSPYEQYF	TGTGCCAGTTATTCCCCCTACGAGCAGTACTTC
few	NA	TRBJ1-5	TRBV7-2	CASSQGVRGSNQPQHF	TGTGCCAGCAGCCAAGGGGTCCGAGGGAGCAATCAGCCCCAGCATTTT